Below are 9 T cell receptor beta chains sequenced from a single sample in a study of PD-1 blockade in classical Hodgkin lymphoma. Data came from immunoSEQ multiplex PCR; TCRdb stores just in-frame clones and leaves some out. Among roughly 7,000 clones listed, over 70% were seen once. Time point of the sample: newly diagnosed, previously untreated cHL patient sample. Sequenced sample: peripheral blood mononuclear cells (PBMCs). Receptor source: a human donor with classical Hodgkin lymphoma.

In nucleotides, the CDR3 is TGTGCCAGCAGTCACGATACCTACGAGCAGTACTTC. Its translation is CASSHDTYEQYF. V is TRBV28 and J is TRBJ2-7; D gene unclear. Germline V lookup: CDR1 MDHEN, CDR2 SYDVKM. V was trimmed by 5 bases and J by 2 bases, leaving 7 bases between them. The CDR3 contains 12 residues.

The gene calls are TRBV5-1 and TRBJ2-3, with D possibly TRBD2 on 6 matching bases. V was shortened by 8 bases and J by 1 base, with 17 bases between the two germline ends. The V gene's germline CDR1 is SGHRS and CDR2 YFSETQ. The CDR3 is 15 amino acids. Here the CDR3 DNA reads TGCGCCAGTGGGCACGGGGGAGGTGGCACAGATACGCAGTATTTT. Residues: CASGHGGGGTDTQYF.

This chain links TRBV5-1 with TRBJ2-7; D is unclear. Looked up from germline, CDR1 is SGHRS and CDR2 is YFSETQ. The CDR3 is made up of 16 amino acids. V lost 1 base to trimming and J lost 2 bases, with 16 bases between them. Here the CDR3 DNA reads TGCGCCAGCAGCTTGTGGTTCCCGGCAGGAACCTACGAGCAGTACTTC. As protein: CASSLWFPAGTYEQYF.

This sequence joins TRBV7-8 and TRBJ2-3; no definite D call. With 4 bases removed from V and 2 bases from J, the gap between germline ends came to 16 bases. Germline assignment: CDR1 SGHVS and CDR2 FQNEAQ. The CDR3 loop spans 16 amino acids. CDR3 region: CASSSPGGRLTDTQYF. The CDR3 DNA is TGTGCCAGCAGCTCCCCAGGTGGGCGTCTCACAGATACGCAGTATTTT.

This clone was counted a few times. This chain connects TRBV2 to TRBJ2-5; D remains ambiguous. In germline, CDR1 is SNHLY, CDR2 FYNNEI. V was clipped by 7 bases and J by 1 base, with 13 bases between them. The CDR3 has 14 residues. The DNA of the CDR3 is TGTGCCAGCACTATGCTACAGTCCCAAGAGACCCAGTACTTC. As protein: CASTMLQSQETQYF. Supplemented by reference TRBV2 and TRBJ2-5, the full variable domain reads EPEVTQTPSHQVTQMGQEVILRCVPISNHLYFYWYRQILGQKVEFLVSFYNNEISEKSEIFDDQFSVERPDGSNFTLKIRSTKLEDSAMYFCASTMLQSQETQYFGPGTRLLVL.

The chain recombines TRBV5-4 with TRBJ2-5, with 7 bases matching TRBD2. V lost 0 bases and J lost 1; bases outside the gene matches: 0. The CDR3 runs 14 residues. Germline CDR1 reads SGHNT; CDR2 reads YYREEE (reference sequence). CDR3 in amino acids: CASSLGGGQETQYF. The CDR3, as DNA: TGTGCCAGCAGCTTGGGCGGGGGCCAAGAGACCCAGTACTTC.

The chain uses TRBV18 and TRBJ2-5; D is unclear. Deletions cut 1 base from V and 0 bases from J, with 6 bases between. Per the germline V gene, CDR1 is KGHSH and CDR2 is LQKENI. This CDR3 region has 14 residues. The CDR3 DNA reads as TGTGCCAGCTCACCACTGGATCACCAAGAGACCCAGTACTTC. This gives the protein CASSPLDHQETQYF.

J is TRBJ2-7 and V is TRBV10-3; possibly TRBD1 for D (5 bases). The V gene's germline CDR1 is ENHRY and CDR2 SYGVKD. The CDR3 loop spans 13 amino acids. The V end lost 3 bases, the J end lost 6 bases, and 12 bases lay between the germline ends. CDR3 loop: CAISDRDGGEQYF. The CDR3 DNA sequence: TGTGCCATCAGTGACAGGGATGGTGGCGAGCAGTACTTC.

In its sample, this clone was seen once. The CDR3, as DNA: TGTGCCAGCAGTGAGGGAGATACGCAGTATTTT. Amino acids: CASSEGDTQYF. The chain is built from TRBV2 and TRBJ2-3; D ambiguous. CDR3 length equals 11 residues. Germline V gives CDR1 SNHLY, CDR2 FYNNEI. Trimming stripped 3 bases from V and 5 bases from J, with 3 bases between.